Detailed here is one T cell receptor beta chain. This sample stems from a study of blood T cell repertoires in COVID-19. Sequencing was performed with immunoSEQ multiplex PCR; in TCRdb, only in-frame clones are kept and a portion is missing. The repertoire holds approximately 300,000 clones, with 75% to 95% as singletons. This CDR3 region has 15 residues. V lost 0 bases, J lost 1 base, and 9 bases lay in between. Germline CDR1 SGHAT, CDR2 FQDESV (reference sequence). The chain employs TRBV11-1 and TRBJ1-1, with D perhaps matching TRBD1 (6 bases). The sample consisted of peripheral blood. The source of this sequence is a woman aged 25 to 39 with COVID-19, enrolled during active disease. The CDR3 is CASSLATGPNTEAFF. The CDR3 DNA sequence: TGTGCCAGCAGCTTAGCGACAGGACCGAACACTGAAGCTTTCTTT. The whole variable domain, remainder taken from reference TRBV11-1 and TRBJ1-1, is EAEVAQSPRYKITEKSQAVAFWCDPISGHATLYWYRQILGQGPELLVQFQDESVVDDSQLPKDRFSAERLKGVDSTLKIQPAELGDSAMYLCASSLATGPNTEAFFGQGTRLTVV.